Detailed here is one T cell receptor beta chain. These data are taken from a study of beta chain features in type 1 diabetes. CDR1 is MNHEY, CDR2 SVGAGI, per germline. Losses at the gene ends were 2 bases for V and 7 bases for J; bases not matched to a gene: 1. The CDR3 has 15 amino acids. Expressed TCRB transcripts were sequenced after all isolated RNA was converted to cDNA. Clones were sequenced by immunoSEQ multiplex PCR, and TCRdb holds only the in-frame ones, with some missing. This sample yields about 360,000 clones, of which approximately 12% are seen a single time; 0.015% to 0.02% belongs to the top ten. Using CD45RO/CCR7/CD25/CD127/CD95/CD27, CD4+ naive, central memory, regulatory and stem cell-like memory cells were sorted. The authors obtained over 95% purity in all sorted populations.

Sample: naive CD4+ T cells from blood. The J gene is TRBJ2-1, the V gene TRBV6-5; 14 positions agree with TRBD2. This TCR was recovered from a man aged 18-30 years in good health. The CDR3 protein is CASSYRTSGGNEQFF. CDR3 bases: TGTGCCAGCAGTTACCGGACTAGCGGGGGGAATGAGCAGTTCTTC.